The subject of this entry is one T cell receptor (beta chain). These data originate in a study of identifying expanded T cells in peripheral blood. Collection occurred without any documented infections or immune events in donors. Assay: immunoSEQ multiplex PCR; the TCRdb copy retains only in-frame clones and omits some. The repertoire consists of over 100,000 clones, with about 91% occurring once and the leading ten covering over 12%. V lost 1 base and J lost 4, with 11 bases in between. CDR3 length: 14 residues. Germline lookup yields CDR1 SQVTM and CDR2 ANQGSEA. The V call is TRBV29-1, the J call TRBJ1-3, with D unclear. This sequence was found in a person aged 18 to 70 in good health. Sequencing used blood. CDR3 protein: CSVEGGLSGNTIYF. The CDR3 bases are TGCAGCGTTGAAGGGGGTCTCTCCGGAAACACCATATATTTT. Based on the CDR3 plus reference TRBV29-1 and TRBJ1-3, the full variable domain is SAVISQKPSRDICQRGTSLTIQCQVDSQVTMMFWYRQQPGQSLTLIATANQGSEATYESGFVIDKFPISRPNLTFSTLTVSNMSPEDSSIYLCSVEGGLSGNTIYFGEGSWLTVV.